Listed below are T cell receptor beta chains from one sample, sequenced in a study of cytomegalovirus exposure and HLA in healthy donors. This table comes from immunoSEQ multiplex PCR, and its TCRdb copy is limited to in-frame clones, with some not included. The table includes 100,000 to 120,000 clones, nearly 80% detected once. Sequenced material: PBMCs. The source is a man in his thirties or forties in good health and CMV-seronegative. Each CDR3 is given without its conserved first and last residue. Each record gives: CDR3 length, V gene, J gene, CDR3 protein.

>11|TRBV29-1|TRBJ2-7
SFRRDNSDEQY
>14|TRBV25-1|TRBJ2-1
ASRVKRASGSWEQF
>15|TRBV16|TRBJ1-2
ASSQVITGRFDYGYT
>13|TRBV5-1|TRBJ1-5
ASSEGTGGNQPQH
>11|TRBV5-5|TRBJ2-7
ASSRQGRDEQY
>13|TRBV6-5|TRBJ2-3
ASRSSGRPTDTQY
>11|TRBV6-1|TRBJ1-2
ASRKDRNYGYT
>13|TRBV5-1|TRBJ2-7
ASSHLLEDGREQY
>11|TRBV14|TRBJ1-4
ASSLVAGEKLF
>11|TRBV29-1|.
SVVSGRASEQY
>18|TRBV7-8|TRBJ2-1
ASSLAQRGKTGGNYNEQF
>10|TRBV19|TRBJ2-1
ATSEGYNEQF
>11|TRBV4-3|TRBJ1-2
ASSQELGDGYT
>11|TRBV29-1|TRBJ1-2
SVGQGAIYGYT
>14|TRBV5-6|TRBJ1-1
ASSKPAGLGYTEAF
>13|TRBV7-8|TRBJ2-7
ASSALGQGVTEQY
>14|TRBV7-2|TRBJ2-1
ASSLDGLAGNNEQF
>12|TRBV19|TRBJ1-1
ASSIGLGVPEAF
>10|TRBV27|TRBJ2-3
ASSSPIDTQY
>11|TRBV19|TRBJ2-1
ASAASGYNEQF
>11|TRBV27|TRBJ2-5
ASSPRTEETQY
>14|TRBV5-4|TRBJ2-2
ASSRAGTGNTGELF
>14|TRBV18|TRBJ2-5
ASSSPGPRSGETQY
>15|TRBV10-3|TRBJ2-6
AISGPGQGAGANVLT
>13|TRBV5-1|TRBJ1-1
ASSLMGSEGTEAF
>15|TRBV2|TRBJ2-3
ASSLGVLAILTDTQY
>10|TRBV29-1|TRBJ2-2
SVGGSIGELF
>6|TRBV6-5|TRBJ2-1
ASTQQF
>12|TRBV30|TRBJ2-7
AWKPRGASNEQY
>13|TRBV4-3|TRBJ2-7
ASSQGWDSQYEQY
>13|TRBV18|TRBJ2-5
ASSPPSGGRETQY
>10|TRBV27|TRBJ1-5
ASSTGYQPQH
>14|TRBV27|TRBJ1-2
ASRTDTRDQNYGYT
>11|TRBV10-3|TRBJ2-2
AIRRLNTGELF
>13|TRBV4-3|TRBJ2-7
ASSQDRTSSYEQY
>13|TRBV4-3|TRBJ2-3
ASSQLGGGKDTQY
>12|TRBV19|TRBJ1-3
ASRAGSSGNTIY
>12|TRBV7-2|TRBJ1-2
ASSLGTGIYGYT
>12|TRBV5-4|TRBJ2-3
ASSSPGGPDTQY
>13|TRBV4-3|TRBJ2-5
ASSQVDTAQETQY
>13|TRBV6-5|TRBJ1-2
ASSYSITSGNGYT
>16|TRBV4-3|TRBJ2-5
ASSHHRPLAGGEETQY
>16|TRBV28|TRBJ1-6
ASSNPSDRSSYNSPLH
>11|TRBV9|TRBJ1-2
ASSWGQGSGYT
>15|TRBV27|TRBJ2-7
ASSETGTSGRQGEQY
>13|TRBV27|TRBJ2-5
ASRLAGGPQETQY
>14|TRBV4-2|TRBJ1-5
ASSQDFAGSNQPQH
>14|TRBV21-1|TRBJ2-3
ASSKGCCEGSDTQY